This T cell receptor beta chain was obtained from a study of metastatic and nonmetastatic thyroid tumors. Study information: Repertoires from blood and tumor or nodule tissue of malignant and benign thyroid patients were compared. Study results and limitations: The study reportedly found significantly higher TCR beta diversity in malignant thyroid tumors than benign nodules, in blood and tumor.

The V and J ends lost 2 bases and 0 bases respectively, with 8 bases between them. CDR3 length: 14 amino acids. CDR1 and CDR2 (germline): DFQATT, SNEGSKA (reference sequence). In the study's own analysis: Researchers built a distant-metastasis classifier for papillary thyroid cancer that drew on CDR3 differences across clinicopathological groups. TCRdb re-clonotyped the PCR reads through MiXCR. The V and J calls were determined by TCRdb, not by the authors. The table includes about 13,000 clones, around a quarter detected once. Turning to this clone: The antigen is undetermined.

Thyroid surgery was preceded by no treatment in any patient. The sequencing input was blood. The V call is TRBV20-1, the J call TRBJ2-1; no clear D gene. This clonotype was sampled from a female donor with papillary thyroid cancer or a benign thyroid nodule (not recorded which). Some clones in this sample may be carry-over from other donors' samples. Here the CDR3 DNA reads TGCAGTGCTAGATCGACTGCCTCCTACAATGAGCAGTTCTTC. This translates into CSARSTASYNEQFF.